A single sample gave rise to the 7 T cell receptor beta chains below, sequenced in a study of T cell responses to AZD1222 COVID-19 vaccine. Clones were sequenced by immunoSEQ multiplex PCR, and TCRdb holds only the in-frame ones, with some missing. The sample records 95,000 to 150,000 clones, roughly 91% being singletons. The material was peripheral blood, obtained 28 days after the second AZD1222 dose. The receptors come from an adult who received the AZD1222 COVID-19 vaccine.

The chain recombines TRBV7-9 with TRBJ1-1; D is perhaps TRBD1 (6 bases). Germline loops: CDR1 SEHNR, CDR2 FQNEAQ (reference sequence). V lost 5 bases and J 4 bases, leaving 17 bases between the germline ends. The CDR3 has 15 residues. The CDR3 protein is CASSIPRGASTEAFF. Written as DNA, the CDR3 is TGTGCCAGCAGCATACCCAGGGGAGCGAGCACTGAAGCTTTCTTT.

V gene TRBV4-3 combines with J gene TRBJ2-2; D gene uncertain. V lost 3 bases to trimming and J lost 5 bases, with 4 bases between them. The CDR3 totals 12 residues. Germline CDR1 and CDR2: LGHNA and YSLEER. For the CDR3, the DNA is TGCGCCAGCAGCCACGGGACCGGGGAGCTGTTTTTT. Translating it yields CASSHGTGELFF.

The CDR3 region has the DNA TGTGCCAGCAGTTACTCAGCAGGGAGCCCCCCAGAGACCCAGTACTTC. It yields the protein CASSYSAGSPPETQYF. This sequence joins TRBV6-5 and TRBJ2-5; D tentatively reads TRBD1 or TRBD2 (5 bases each). Trimming pared 0 bases from V and 4 bases from J, leaving 15 bases between. The CDR3 spans 16 residues. The germline V gene encodes CDR1 MNHEY and CDR2 SVGAGI.

The CDR3 region has the DNA TGTGCCAGCAGCTCTGACAGCAACTATGGCTACACCTTC. Translated: CASSSDSNYGYTF. The rearrangement joins TRBV7-9 to TRBJ1-2, with D tentatively TRBD1 (5 bases). Looked up from germline, CDR1 is SEHNR and CDR2 is FQNEAQ (reference sequence). V lost 4 bases, J lost 2 bases, and 8 bases lay in between. The CDR3 runs 13 residues.

This clone was seen just once. The rearrangement uses TRBV7-4 and TRBJ2-3, with 7 bases matching TRBD2. Losses at the gene ends were 7 bases for V and 1 base for J; bases not matched to a gene: 20. CDR3 length: 19 residues. In germline, CDR1 is SGHVT, CDR2 SQSDAQ. CDR3 in DNA: TGTGCCAGCACCGCTTTCCTAGAGGATCGGGGGGAGGGCACAGATACGCAGTATTTT. It codes for CASTAFLEDRGEGTDTQYF.

The chain carries TRBV11-2 and TRBJ1-3; no clear D. V lost 0 bases, J lost 1 base, and 7 bases lay in between. The CDR3 has 15 residues. Germline CDR1 reads SGHAT; CDR2 reads FQNNGV. The CDR3 nucleotides read TGTGCCAGCAGCTTAGAACTGTTTTCTGGAAACACCATATATTTT. Translated, it gives CASSLELFSGNTIYF.

The count of this clone is one. The chain is built from TRBV3-1 (or the pseudogene TRBV3-2) and TRBJ2-3, with TRBD2 identical over 12 bases. With 9 bases clipped from V and 9 bases from J, the junction kept 16 bases outside the gene matches. The germline V gene has CDR1 LGHDT and CDR2 YNNKEL (reference sequence). The CDR3 runs to 16 residues. CDR3 protein: CARNPVASGGASTQYF. CDR3 bases: TGTGCCAGAAACCCCGTGGCTAGCGGGGGGGCCAGCACGCAGTATTTT.